A single sample is the source of the 31 T cell receptor beta chains below, sequenced in a study of T cells in Graves' hyperthyroidism and ophthalmopathy. Using RNA transcripts as the source, TCR beta CDR3 regions were amplified. The HTBI primer set drove a first-round RT-PCR of the TCR CDR3. One entry per CDR3 protein, called by TCRdb with MiXCR from the multiplex PCR reads. The sample holds 300,000 to 450,000 distinct CDR3 sequences, around 13% seen once. The sequenced sample consisted of blood. Source of these receptors: a woman aged 55-69 years with Graves' hyperthyroidism.

In its sample, this clonotype was seen many times. The chain carries TRBV3-1 and TRBJ2-3, with a weak D call TRBD2 (6 bases). Germline V CDR1 and CDR2: LGHDT, YNNKEL (reference sequence). V dropped 4 bases and J dropped 2 bases, with 10 bases sitting between them. The CDR3 has 14 residues. The chain's CDR3 is CASSRRELTDTQYF. In DNA form, the CDR3 reads TGTGCCAGCAGCCGGCGGGAACTCACAGATACGCAGTATTTT.

This clonotype was seen ten or more times. The chain combines TRBV10-3 with TRBJ1-5; D ambiguous. Germline assignment: CDR1 ENHRY and CDR2 SYGVKD. The V gene lost 2 bases and the J gene lost 5 bases, with 7 bases spanning the gap. CDR3 length: 13 residues. In DNA form, the CDR3 reads TGTGCCATCAGTGAGATGAGGGATCAGCCCCAGCATTTT. It codes for CAISEMRDQPQHF.

This clonotype appeared once. The chain carries TRBV28 and TRBJ1-2; perhaps TRBD1 as D (6 bases). Germline V gene data show CDR1 as MDHEN and CDR2 as SYDVKM. Trimming removed 5 bases at V and 4 bases at J, with 17 bases between. This CDR3 is built from 15 residues. The CDR3 sequence is CASSHDRHKLYGYTF. Written as DNA, the CDR3 is TGTGCCAGCAGTCACGACAGGCACAAACTCTATGGCTACACCTTC.

This clonotype was observed many times. The V and J genes are TRBV10-3 and TRBJ2-2; D unresolved. V dropped 2 bases and J dropped 9 bases, with 10 bases sitting between them. Per germline, CDR1 ENHRY and CDR2 SYGVKD. This CDR3 is 13 amino acids long. The CDR3 sequence is CAISEMLHRELFF. CDR3 bases: TGTGCCATCAGTGAGATGCTCCACCGGGAGCTGTTTTTT.

The chain carries TRBV19 and TRBJ1-3, with TRBD1 as a possible D gene (5 bases). Trimming left V 1 base short and J 0 bases short, with 10 bases between. CDR1 is LNHDA, CDR2 SQIVND, per germline (reference sequence). CDR3 length equals 16 residues. CDR3 amino acids: CASSIGGHFSGNTIYF. The CDR3, as DNA: TGTGCCAGTAGTATAGGTGGACACTTCTCTGGAAACACCATATATTTT.

This clonotype was detected many times. The gene calls are TRBV7-2 and TRBJ2-1; D possibly matches TRBD1 or TRBD2 (5 bases each). Germline CDR1 reads SGHTA; CDR2 reads FQGNSA. The CDR3 spans 12 residues. Trimming stripped 6 bases from V and 8 bases from J, with 11 bases between. CDR3 sequence (DNA): TGTGCCAGCAGGGGGGTTGTAGATGAGCAGTTCTTC. Its translation is CASRGVVDEQFF.

A few counts support this clonotype. This rearrangement joins TRBV25-1 to TRBJ2-5; no clear D gene. In germline, CDR1 is MGHDK, CDR2 SYGVNS. The length of the CDR3 is 14 residues. Trimming pared 0 bases from V and 4 bases from J, leaving 9 bases between. The CDR3 spells CASSEYRAGETQYF. The CDR3 coding sequence is TGTGCCAGCAGTGAATATCGGGCCGGAGAGACCCAGTACTTC.

This clonotype was detected many times. The CDR3, as DNA: TGTGCCAGCAGGCTAACAGGGGGCTGGGGCTACACCTTC. This codes for CASRLTGGWGYTF. The chain combines TRBV28 with TRBJ1-2; 9 bases agree with TRBD1. In germline, CDR1 is MDHEN, CDR2 SYDVKM. The CDR3 extends over 13 amino acids. Unmatched junction bases numbered 7, after V lost 6 bases and J lost 8 bases.

The CDR3 sequence: CASSITLGQGVSQHF. Here the CDR3 DNA reads TGTGCCAGTAGTATTACCCTTGGACAGGGGGTGTCCCAGCATTTT. The V call is TRBV19, the J call TRBJ1-5, with TRBD1 matching over 10 bases. The CDR3 runs to 15 residues. CDR1 is LNHDA and CDR2 is SQIVND in the germline V gene (reference sequence). After removal of 3 bases from V and 11 bases from J, the junction contained 10 bases not matched to a gene.

This clonotype was counted only a few times. The V call is TRBV7-9, the J call TRBJ1-5, with a tentative D call TRBD1 (6 bases). This CDR3 is built from 15 residues. Germline CDR1 is SEHNR and CDR2 is FQNEAQ (reference sequence). Trimming shortened V by 0 bases and J by 6 bases, and 12 bases separated the two germline ends. CDR3 nucleotides: TGTGCCAGCAGCTTAGCAGGCAGGGGTGTTCAGCCCCAGCATTTT. This gives the protein CASSLAGRGVQPQHF.

At least ten counts were recorded for this clonotype. The rearrangement joins TRBV3-1 to TRBJ1-2; D may be TRBD1 (5 bases). CDR1 is LGHDT, CDR2 YNNKEL, per germline (reference sequence). CDR3 length: 14 amino acids. Trimming took off 2 bases at V and 2 bases at J, with 9 bases between the two ends. CDR3 residues: CASSQLSGNYGYTF. As DNA, the CDR3 is TGTGCCAGCAGCCAACTGTCAGGGAACTATGGCTACACCTTC.

The rearrangement uses TRBV6-2 or TRBV6-3 and TRBJ2-7, with a possible D match to TRBD1 (5 bases). CDR1 and CDR2 (germline): MNHEY, SVGEGT. The CDR3 has 16 residues. V dropped 5 bases and J dropped 3 bases, with 20 bases sitting between them. CDR3 sequence: CASSSHSQAAYYEQYF. Written as DNA, the CDR3 is TGTGCCAGCAGTAGCCATTCACAGGCGGCCTACTACGAGCAGTACTTC.

This rearrangement joins TRBV4-1 to TRBJ1-2; the match to TRBD1 covers 10 bases. CDR1 and CDR2 from the germline V gene are MGHRA and YSYEKL. V was clipped by 4 bases and J by 6 bases; unmatched bases: 8. CDR3 size: 15 residues. The DNA for the CDR3 is TGCGCCAGCAGCCTATTGACAGGGGGCGTCGATGGCTACACCTTC. Amino acids: CASSLLTGGVDGYTF.

Ten or more counts support this clonotype. This sequence joins TRBV20-1 and TRBJ2-7; 9 nucleotides line up with TRBD2. Per the germline V gene, CDR1 is DFQATT and CDR2 is SNEGSKA (reference sequence). The length of the CDR3 is 14 residues. Losses at the gene ends were 6 bases for V and 4 bases for J; bases not matched to a gene: 10. The CDR3 loop is CSASIAGVVYEQYF. The CDR3 nucleotides read TGCAGTGCATCGATAGCGGGAGTTGTTTACGAGCAGTACTTC.

This clonotype was detected ten times or more. This chain links TRBV3-1 with TRBJ1-1, with TRBD1 as a possible D gene (5 bases). Germline CDR1 LGHDT, CDR2 YNNKEL (reference sequence). V was pared by 6 bases and J by 5 bases, with 13 bases between. This CDR3 is 13 amino acids long. The chain's CDR3 is CASSLAWGTEAFF. Here the CDR3 DNA reads TGTGCCAGCAGTCTAGCATGGGGGACTGAAGCTTTCTTT.

The chain has TRBV5-1 and TRBJ1-2; D may be TRBD1 (5 bases). The CDR3 consists of 13 residues. V gave up 1 base and J gave up 9 bases, with 13 bases separating them. Germline values: CDR1 SGHRS, CDR2 YFSETQ. The CDR3 DNA reads TGCGCCAGCAGCTTGTGGCAGGGCCAGAGCTACACCTTC. Its protein product is CASSLWQGQSYTF.

The V call is TRBV11-2, the J call TRBJ2-2; TRBD2 agrees at 10 bases. The CDR3 length is 17 residues. The germline CDR1 and CDR2 sequences are SGHAT and FQNNGV. Trimming at V came to 6 bases and at J to 4 bases, leaving 11 bases not matched to a gene. CDR3 residues: CASRPLPTSGTTGELFF. CDR3 coding DNA: TGTGCCAGCAGACCCCTCCCTACTAGCGGGACCACCGGGGAGCTGTTTTTT. Based on the CDR3 plus reference TRBV11-2 and TRBJ2-2, the full variable domain is EAGVAQSPRYKIIEKRQSVAFWCNPISGHATLYWYQQILGQGPKLLIQFQNNGVVDDSQLPKDRFSAERLKGVDSTLKIQPAKLEDSAVYLCASRPLPTSGTTGELFFGEGSRLTVL.

In its sample, this clonotype was seen many times. This chain connects TRBV7-8 to TRBJ2-7, with D perhaps assigned TRBD1 or TRBD2 (6 bases each). Germline V gene sequence: CDR1 SGHVS, CDR2 FQNEAQ. The V gene lost 2 bases and the J gene lost 5 bases, with 16 bases spanning the gap. CDR3 length: 15 residues. The CDR3 protein is CASSLSRGARHEQYF. In DNA form, the CDR3 reads TGTGCCAGCAGCTTATCGAGGGGGGCGCGGCACGAGCAGTACTTC.

Turning to this clonotype: A much larger clone differs by one base, so this may be a read error. The CDR3 sequence is CASSRGGSTEAFF. CDR3 sequence (DNA): TGTGCCAGCAGTCGAGGGGGAAGCACTGAAGCTTTCTTT. The V gene is TRBV2, the J gene TRBJ1-1; D is perhaps TRBD1 (6 bases). The length of the CDR3 is 13 residues. The ends were cut back, 5 bases at V and 4 bases at J, with 11 bases in the middle. Germline V gives CDR1 SNHLY, CDR2 FYNNEI.

This clonotype was seen many times. The chain couples TRBV5-1 to TRBJ2-3, with no clear D. Deletions cut 4 bases from V and 9 bases from J, with 21 bases between. CDR1 is SGHRS, CDR2 YFSETQ, per germline. The CDR3 totals 15 residues. CDR3 protein: CASSPGDAGEDTQYF. The CDR3 coding sequence is TGCGCCAGCAGCCCTGGCGATGCTGGTGAGGACACGCAGTATTTT. Full variable domain (rest looked up from reference TRBV5-1 and TRBJ2-3): KAGVTQTPRYLIKTRGQQVTLSCSPISGHRSVSWYQQTPGQGLQFLFEYFSETQRNKGNFPGRFSGRQFSNSRSEMNVSTLELGDSALYLCASSPGDAGEDTQYFGPGTRLTVL.

This clonotype was found many times. The chain links TRBV20-1 to TRBJ2-5; 8 bases map to TRBD1. CDR1 is DFQATT and CDR2 is SNEGSKA in the germline V gene (reference sequence). The CDR3 has 13 amino acids. Trimming removed 7 bases from V and 5 bases from J; junction bases left unmatched: 9. DNA for the CDR3: TGCAGTGTTCCGGACAGGGTAAAGGAGACCCAGTACTTC. It translates to CSVPDRVKETQYF.

Comment on this clonotype: Since a much larger clone is just one base distant, this may be a read error. The V call is TRBV11-2, the J call TRBJ1-1; 8 bases are a match to TRBD1. The germline CDR1 and CDR2 sequences are SGHAT and FQNNGV. The CDR3 runs to 16 residues. CDR3 in amino acids: CASNRDRKNMNTEALF. The CDR3 DNA follows: TGTGCCAGCAACCGGGACAGGAAAAACATGAACACTGAAGCTCTCTTT.

The chain is built from TRBV18 and TRBJ2-3; the match to TRBD1 covers 8 bases. There are 15 residues in the CDR3. Germline V gives CDR1 KGHSH, CDR2 LQKENI. V trimming: 3 bases; J trimming: 1 base; junction bases outside the gene matches: 3. CDR3 sequence (DNA): TGTGCCAGCTCACCTCCGGGACAGGGCACAGATACGCAGTATTTT. Residues: CASSPPGQGTDTQYF.

This clonotype was detected many times. V usage is TRBV30 and J usage is TRBJ2-1; D unclear. Germline assignment: CDR1 GTSNPN and CDR2 SVGIG (reference sequence). This CDR3 is built from 14 residues. V was shortened by 4 bases and J by 1 base, with 11 bases between the two germline ends. The CDR3 DNA follows: TGTGCCTGGAAGGTCAGGTCATCCTACAATGAGCAGTTCTTC. Translating gives CAWKVRSSYNEQFF.

The sample holds many counts of this clonotype. This chain joins TRBV2 and TRBJ2-5; D gene uncertain. Germline CDR1 and CDR2: SNHLY and FYNNEI. The CDR3 loop spans 13 amino acids. Trimming cost V 4 bases and J 4 bases, with 10 bases left between them. The CDR3 nucleotides are TGTGCCAGCAGTGGGCAGACGCGAGAGACCCAGTACTTC. Its translation is CASSGQTRETQYF.

This clonotype came up many times. The chain recombines TRBV29-1 with TRBJ1-2; unclear D gene. The CDR3 covers 13 residues. Germline values: CDR1 SQVTM, CDR2 ANQGSEA. V lost 6 bases and J 3 bases, leaving 14 bases between the germline ends. The CDR3 DNA reads TGCAGCGTGAGAAAAGACGGACACTATGGCTACACCTTC. Amino acid sequence: CSVRKDGHYGYTF.

The table lists this clonotype with many counts. The V gene is TRBV12-3 or TRBV12-4, the J gene TRBJ1-1, with D tentatively TRBD1 (5 bases). Trimming took 3 bases from V and 11 from J, leaving 16 bases between them. This CDR3 has 13 amino acids. The CDR3 region is CASSLVAGIKAFF. CDR3 DNA: TGTGCCAGCAGTTTGGTTGCAGGGATAAAGGCTTTCTTT.

This clonotype was counted a few times. V is TRBV2 and J is TRBJ2-1, with D unresolved. V was trimmed by 8 bases and J by 5 bases, leaving 7 bases between them. CDR1 and CDR2 (germline): SNHLY, FYNNEI. This CDR3 region has 11 residues. CDR3 bases: TGTGCCAGCTCTGGAAACAATGAGCAGTTCTTC. It specifies CASSGNNEQFF.

The sample holds many counts of this clonotype. The chain carries TRBV20-1 and TRBJ2-3, with D possibly TRBD2 on 5 matching bases. Germline V lookup: CDR1 DFQATT, CDR2 SNEGSKA (reference sequence). Trimming stripped 2 bases from V and 6 bases from J, with 9 bases between. This CDR3 has 12 residues. The CDR3 DNA is TGCAGTGCTAGAATTCGGGATGATACGCAGTATTTT. Translation gives CSARIRDDTQYF.

This clonotype was observed many times. J is TRBJ2-5 and V is TRBV6-1; D may be TRBD2 (5 bases). V lost 6 bases to trimming and J lost 7 bases, with 9 bases between them. Per the germline V gene, CDR1 is MNHNS and CDR2 is SASEGT. The CDR3 extends over 11 amino acids. The CDR3 sequence is CASRTRGTQYF. The CDR3 nucleotides read TGTGCCAGCAGGACCCGGGGGACCCAGTACTTC.

This clonotype came up a few times. The chain has TRBV5-1 and TRBJ2-1; D remains ambiguous. Germline loops: CDR1 SGHRS, CDR2 YFSETQ. CDR3 length equals 13 residues. Deletions cut 1 base from V and 3 bases from J, with 5 bases between. CDR3: CASSLWGYNEQFF. The CDR3 DNA sequence: TGCGCCAGCAGCTTGTGGGGCTACAATGAGCAGTTCTTC. Based on the CDR3 plus reference TRBV5-1 and TRBJ2-1, the full variable domain is KAGVTQTPRYLIKTRGQQVTLSCSPISGHRSVSWYQQTPGQGLQFLFEYFSETQRNKGNFPGRFSGRQFSNSRSEMNVSTLELGDSALYLCASSLWGYNEQFFGPGTRLTVL.